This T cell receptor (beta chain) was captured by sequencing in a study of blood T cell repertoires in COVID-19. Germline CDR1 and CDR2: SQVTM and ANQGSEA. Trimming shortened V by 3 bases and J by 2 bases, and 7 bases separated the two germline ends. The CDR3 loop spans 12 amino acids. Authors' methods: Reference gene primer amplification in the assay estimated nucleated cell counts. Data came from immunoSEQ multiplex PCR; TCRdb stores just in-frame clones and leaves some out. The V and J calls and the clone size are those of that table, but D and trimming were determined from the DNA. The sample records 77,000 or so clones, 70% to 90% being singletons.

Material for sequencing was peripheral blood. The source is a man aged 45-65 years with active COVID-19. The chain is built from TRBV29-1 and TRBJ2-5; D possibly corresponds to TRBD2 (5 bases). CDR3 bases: TGCAGCGTTGACAGAGGGCAAGAGACCCAGTACTTC. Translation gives CSVDRGQETQYF.